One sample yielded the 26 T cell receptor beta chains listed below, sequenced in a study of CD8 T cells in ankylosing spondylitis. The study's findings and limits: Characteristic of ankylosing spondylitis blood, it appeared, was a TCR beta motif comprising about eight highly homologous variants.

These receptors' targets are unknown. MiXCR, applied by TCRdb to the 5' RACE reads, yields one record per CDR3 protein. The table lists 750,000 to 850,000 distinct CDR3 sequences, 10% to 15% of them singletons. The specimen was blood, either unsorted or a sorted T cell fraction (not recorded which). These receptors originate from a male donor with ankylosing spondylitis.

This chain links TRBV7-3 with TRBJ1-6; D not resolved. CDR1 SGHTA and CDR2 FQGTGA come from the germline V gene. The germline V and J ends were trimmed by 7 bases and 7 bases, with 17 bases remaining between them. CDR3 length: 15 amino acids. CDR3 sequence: CASKKGPSGNSPLHF. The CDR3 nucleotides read TGTGCCAGCAAAAAGGGCCCGTCGGGCAATTCACCCCTCCACTTT.

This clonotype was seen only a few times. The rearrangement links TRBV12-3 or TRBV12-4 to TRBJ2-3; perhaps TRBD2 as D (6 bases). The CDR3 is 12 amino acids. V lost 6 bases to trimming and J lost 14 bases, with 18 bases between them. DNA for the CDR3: TGTGCCAGCAGCCCGCCCCCGGGAGTCTTGTATTTT. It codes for CASSPPPGVLYF.

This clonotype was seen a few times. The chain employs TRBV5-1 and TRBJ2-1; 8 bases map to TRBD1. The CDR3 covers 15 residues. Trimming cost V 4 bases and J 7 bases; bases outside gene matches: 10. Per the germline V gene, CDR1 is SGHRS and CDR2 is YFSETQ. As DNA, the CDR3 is TGCGCCAGCAGCAGAGACAGGGGCCCCCCTAATGAGCAGTTCTTC. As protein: CASSRDRGPPNEQFF.

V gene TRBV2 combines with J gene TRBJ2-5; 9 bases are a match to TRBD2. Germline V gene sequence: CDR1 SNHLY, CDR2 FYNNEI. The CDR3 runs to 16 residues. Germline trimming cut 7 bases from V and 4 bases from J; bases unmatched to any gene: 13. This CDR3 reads CASTRLAVREGETQYF. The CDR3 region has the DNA TGTGCCAGCACGCGACTAGCGGTTCGAGAAGGAGAGACCCAGTACTTC.

CDR3 loop: CASSDSASGSDTQYF. The CDR3 DNA sequence: TGTGCCAGCAGTGACTCGGCTAGCGGGAGCGATACGCAGTATTTT. The V gene is TRBV6-4, the J gene TRBJ2-3; 10 bases map to TRBD2. This CDR3 spans 15 amino acids. Germline CDR1 reads MRHNA; CDR2 reads SNTAGT. The V gene end was trimmed by 0 bases and the J gene end by 6 bases; junction bases not matched to a gene: 3.

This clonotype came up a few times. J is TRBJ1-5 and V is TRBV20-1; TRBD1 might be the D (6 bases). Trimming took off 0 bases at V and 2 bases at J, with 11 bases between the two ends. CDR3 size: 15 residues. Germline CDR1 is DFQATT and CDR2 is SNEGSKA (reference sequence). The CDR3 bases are TGCAGTGCTAGAGATTACAGGGAGGGCAATCAGCCCCAGCATTTT. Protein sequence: CSARDYREGNQPQHF.

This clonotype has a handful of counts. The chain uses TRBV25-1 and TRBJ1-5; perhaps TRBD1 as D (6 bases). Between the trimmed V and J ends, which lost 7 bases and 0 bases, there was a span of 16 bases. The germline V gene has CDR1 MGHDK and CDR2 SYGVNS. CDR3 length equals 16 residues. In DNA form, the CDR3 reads TGTGCCAGCACCCCGGGCGGGGGCTATAGCAATCAGCCCCAGCATTTT. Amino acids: CASTPGGGYSNQPQHF. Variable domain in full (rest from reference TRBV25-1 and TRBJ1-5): EADIYQTPRYLVIGTGKKITLECSQTMGHDKMYWYQQDPGMELHLIHYSYGVNSTEKGDLSSESTVSRIRTEHFPLTLESARPSHTSQYLCASTPGGGYSNQPQHFGDGTRLSIL.

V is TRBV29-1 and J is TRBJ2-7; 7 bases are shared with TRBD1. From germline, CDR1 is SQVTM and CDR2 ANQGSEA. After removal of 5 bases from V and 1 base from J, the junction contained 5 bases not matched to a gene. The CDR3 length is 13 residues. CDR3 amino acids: CSVQDRISYEQYF. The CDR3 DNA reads TGCAGCGTTCAGGACAGGATTTCCTACGAGCAGTACTTC.

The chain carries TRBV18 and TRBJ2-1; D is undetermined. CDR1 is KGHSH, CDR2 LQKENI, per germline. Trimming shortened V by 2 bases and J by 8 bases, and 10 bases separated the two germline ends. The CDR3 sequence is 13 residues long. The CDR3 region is CASSPFKGYEQFF. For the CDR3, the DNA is TGTGCCAGCTCACCATTTAAAGGCTATGAGCAGTTCTTC.

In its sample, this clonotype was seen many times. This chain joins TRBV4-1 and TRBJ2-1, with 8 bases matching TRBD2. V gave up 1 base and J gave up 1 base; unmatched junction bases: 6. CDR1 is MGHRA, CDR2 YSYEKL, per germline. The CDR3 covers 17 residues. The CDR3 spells CASSQGMGGRSYNEQFF. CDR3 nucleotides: TGCGCCAGCAGCCAAGGGATGGGCGGGAGGTCCTACAATGAGCAGTTCTTC.

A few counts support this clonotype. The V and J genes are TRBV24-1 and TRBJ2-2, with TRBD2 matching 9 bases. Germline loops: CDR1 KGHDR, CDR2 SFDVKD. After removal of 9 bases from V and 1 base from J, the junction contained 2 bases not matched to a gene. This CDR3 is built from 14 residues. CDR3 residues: CATASGKNTGELFF. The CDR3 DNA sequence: TGTGCCACCGCTAGCGGGAAGAACACCGGGGAGCTGTTTTTT.

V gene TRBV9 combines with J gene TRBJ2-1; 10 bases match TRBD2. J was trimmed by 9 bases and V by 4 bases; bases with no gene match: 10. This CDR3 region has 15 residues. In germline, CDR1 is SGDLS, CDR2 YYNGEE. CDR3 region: CASSITGLAISEQFF. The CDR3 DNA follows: TGTGCCAGCAGCATCACGGGACTAGCGATATCTGAGCAGTTCTTC.

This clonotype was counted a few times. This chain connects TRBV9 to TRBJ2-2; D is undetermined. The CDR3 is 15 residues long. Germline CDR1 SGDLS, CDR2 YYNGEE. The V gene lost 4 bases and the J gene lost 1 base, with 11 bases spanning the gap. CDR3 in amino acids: CASSFQSRNTGELFF. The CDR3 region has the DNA TGTGCCAGCAGCTTCCAATCTCGGAACACCGGGGAGCTGTTTTTT.

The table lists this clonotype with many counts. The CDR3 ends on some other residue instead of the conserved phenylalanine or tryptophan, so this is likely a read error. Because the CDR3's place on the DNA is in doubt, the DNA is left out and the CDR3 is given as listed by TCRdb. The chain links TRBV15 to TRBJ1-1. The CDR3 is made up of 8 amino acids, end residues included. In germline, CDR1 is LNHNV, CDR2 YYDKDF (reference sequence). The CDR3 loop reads CATSRGKD.

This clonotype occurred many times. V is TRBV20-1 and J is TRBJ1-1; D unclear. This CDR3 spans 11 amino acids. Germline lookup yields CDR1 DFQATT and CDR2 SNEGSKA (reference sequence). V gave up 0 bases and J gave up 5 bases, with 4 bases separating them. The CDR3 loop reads CSARDWTEAFF. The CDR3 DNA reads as TGCAGTGCTAGAGATTGGACTGAAGCTTTCTTT.

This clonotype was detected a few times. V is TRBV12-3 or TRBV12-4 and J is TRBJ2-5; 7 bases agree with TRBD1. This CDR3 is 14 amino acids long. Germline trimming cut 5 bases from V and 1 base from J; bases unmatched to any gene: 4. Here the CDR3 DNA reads TGTGCCAGCAGTGTGACAGGGACCCAAGAGACCCAGTACTTC. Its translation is CASSVTGTQETQYF.

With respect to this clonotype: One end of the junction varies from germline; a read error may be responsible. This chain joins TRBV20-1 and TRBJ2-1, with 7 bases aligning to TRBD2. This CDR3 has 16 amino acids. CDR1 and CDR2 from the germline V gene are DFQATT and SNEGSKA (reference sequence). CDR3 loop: CCARDLGGSSYNEQFF. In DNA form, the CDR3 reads TGCTGTGCTAGAGATCTGGGCGGGAGCTCCTACAATGAGCAGTTCTTC.

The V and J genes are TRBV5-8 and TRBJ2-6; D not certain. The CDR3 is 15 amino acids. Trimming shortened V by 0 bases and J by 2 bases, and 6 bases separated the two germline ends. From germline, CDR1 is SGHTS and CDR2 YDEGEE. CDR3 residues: CASSLVDPGANVLTF. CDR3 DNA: TGTGCCAGCAGCTTGGTGGACCCTGGGGCCAACGTCCTGACTTTC.

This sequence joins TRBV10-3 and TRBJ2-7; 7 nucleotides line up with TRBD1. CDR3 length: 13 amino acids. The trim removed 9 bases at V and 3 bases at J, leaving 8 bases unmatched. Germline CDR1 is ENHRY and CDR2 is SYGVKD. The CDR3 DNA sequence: TGTGCCATGGGGGACAGCCGAAGCTACGAGCAGTACTTC. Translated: CAMGDSRSYEQYF.

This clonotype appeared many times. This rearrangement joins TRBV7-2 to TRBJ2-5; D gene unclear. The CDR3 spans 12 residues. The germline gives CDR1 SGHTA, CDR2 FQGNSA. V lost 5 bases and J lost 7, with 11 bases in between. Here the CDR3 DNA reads TGTGCCAGCAGCCGTTTTATCGGGACCCAGTACTTC. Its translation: CASSRFIGTQYF.

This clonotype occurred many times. CDR3 sequence reads: CSARDRTANTEAFF. CDR3 nucleotide sequence: TGCAGTGCTAGAGATCGGACAGCAAACACTGAAGCTTTCTTT. The genes are TRBV20-1 and TRBJ1-1; D perhaps matches TRBD1 (6 bases). The CDR3 runs 14 residues. The ends were cut back, 0 bases at V and 2 bases at J, with 10 bases in the middle. Germline CDR1 reads DFQATT; CDR2 reads SNEGSKA (reference sequence).

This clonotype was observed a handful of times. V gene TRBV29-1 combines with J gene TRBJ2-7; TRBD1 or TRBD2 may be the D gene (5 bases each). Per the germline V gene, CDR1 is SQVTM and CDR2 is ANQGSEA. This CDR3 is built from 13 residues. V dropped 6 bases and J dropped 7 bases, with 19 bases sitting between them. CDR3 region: CSVGDAALGEQYF. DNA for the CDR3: TGCAGCGTCGGGGACGCAGCACTGGGAGAGCAGTACTTC.

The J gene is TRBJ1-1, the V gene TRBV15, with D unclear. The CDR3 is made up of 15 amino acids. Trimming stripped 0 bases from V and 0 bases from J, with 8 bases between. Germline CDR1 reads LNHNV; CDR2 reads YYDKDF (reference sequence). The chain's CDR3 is CATSRDRPMNTEAFF. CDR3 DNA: TGTGCCACCAGCAGAGATCGGCCGATGAACACTGAAGCTTTCTTT.

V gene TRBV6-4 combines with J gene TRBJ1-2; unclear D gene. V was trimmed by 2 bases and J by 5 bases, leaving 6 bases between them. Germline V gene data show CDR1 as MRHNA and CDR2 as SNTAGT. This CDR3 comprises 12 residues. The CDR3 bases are TGTGCCAGCAGTGACGAAGGATATGGCTACACCTTC. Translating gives CASSDEGYGYTF.

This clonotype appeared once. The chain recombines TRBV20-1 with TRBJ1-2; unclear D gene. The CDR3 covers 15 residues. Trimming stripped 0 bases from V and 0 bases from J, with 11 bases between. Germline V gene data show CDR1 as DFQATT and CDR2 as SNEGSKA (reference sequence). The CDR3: CSARDYGASNYGYTF. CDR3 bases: TGCAGTGCTAGAGATTACGGTGCCTCTAACTATGGCTACACCTTC.

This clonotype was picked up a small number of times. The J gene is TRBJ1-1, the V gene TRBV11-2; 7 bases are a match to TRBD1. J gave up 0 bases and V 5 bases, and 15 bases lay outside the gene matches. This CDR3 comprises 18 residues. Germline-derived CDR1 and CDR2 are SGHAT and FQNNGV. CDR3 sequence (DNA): TGTGCCAGCAGCGCCCAGACAGGGTGGGGAAAGATGAACACTGAAGCTTTCTTT. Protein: CASSAQTGWGKMNTEAFF.